These 10 T cell receptor delta chains originate from one sample sequenced in a study of γδ T cells in repeated Plasmodium falciparum infection. TCRdb called clones anew from the multiplex PCR reads with CATT. The sample has more than 45,000 delta-chain clones, approximately 1.7% seen once; the top ten hold around 16%. Gammadelta T cells were flow-sorted from PBMC into Vgamma9/Vdelta2+ and Vdelta2-negative populations for bulk analysis. Sequencing used gamma-delta T cells from blood. Every receptor here comes from a pool of human donors (malaria-infected and uninfected, not separated).

This clone has only a few counts. The amino acid sequence in TCRdb belongs to a much larger clone and departs from this DNA's translation at residue 13, likely a sequencing read error; the sequence shown is translated from the DNA. The chain uses TRDV1 and TRDJ1; TRDD3 might be the D (6 bases). The J gene, missing from TCRdb, was assigned here through DNA to germline matching. CDR1 and CDR2 (germline): TSWWSYY, QGS. Trimming removed 2 bases from V and 0 bases from J, with 31 bases in between. The CDR3 spans 22 residues. DNA of the CDR3: TGTGCTCTTGGGGAATCCGCAAACTTGCGCGGGGGACACCTACGGTACACCGATAAACTCATCTTT. Its translation: CALGESANLRGGHLRYTDKLIF.

As for this clone: A far more abundant clone sits one base away, making this likely a read error. This same CDR3 is encoded by further DNA sequences in the sample. V is TRDV2 and J is TRDJ1; 8 nucleotides align to TRDD3. Here the J gene was assigned by germline matching of the DNA, as TCRdb has none. Germline CDR1 is GEAIGNYY and CDR2 is EKD. The CDR3 spans 20 residues. The CDR3 spells CACDTAWAGGPPWDTDKLIF. For the CDR3, the DNA is TGTGCCTGCGACACCGCATGGGCTGGGGGACCCCCCTGGGACACCGATAAACTCATCTTT.

With regard to this clone: TCRdb attributes to this sequence the protein of a much larger clone, which differs from the DNA translation at residue 5; a read error is likely, and the protein displayed is translated from the DNA. V is TRDV1 and J is TRDJ1; TRDD3 matches at 11 bases. TCRdb gives no J gene; it was assigned here by matching the DNA to germline. This CDR3 has 23 amino acids. The V gene's germline CDR1 is TSWWSYY and CDR2 QGS. The V segment lost 4 bases and the J segment 0 bases; nucleotides outside the gene matches: 25. The DNA for the CDR3 is TGTGCTCTTGGGGGACTAAGGCTAGAAGGCATGGGTCTGGGGGATACAGACACCGATAAACTCATCTTT. Translation: CALGGLRLEGMGLGDTDTDKLIF.

This clone was picked up many times. The J gene is TRDJ1, the V gene TRDV2; 11 bases match TRDD3. Germline CDR1 is GEAIGNYY and CDR2 is EKD. The CDR3 runs to 18 residues. Trimming removed 0 bases from V and 0 bases from J; junction bases left unmatched: 8. This CDR3 reads CACDTPCLGDTNTDKLIF. CDR3 DNA: TGTGCCTGTGACACCCCGTGTCTGGGGGATACTAACACCGATAAACTCATCTTT.

This clone was picked up many times. The protein recorded in TCRdb matches a much larger clone and deviates from this DNA's translation at residue 11, suggesting a read error; the protein here is obtained by translating the DNA. The rearrangement uses TRDV1 and TRDJ1, with D unresolved. The germline V gene encodes CDR1 TSWWSYY and CDR2 QGS. This CDR3 has 13 amino acids. The CDR3 region is CALGALTTDKPIF. The CDR3 DNA sequence: TGTGCTCTTGGGGCCCTAACCACCGATAAACCCATCTTT.

In the case of this clone: This likely stems from a read error, as it lies one base from a far larger clone. This same CDR3 is encoded by further DNA sequences in the sample. The chain links TRDV1 to TRDJ1; 8 nucleotides line up with TRDD3. TCRdb offers no J gene call, so here the DNA was matched to germline to obtain one. Germline V CDR1 and CDR2: TSWWSYY, QGS. The CDR3 sequence is 23 residues long. CDR3 sequence reads: CALGERPRATLGGHTDPTDKLIF. CDR3 DNA: TGTGCTCTCGGGGAACGTCCGAGGGCTACACTGGGGGGACACACCGACCCAACCGATAAACTCATCTTT.

Comment on this clone: TCRdb assigns this DNA the protein of a much larger clone, which departs from its translation at residue 16; this likely reflects a read error, and the protein shown comes from translating the DNA. The rearrangement joins TRDV1 to TRDJ1; 8 nucleotides agree with TRDD2. TCRdb does not report a J gene; here it was assigned by matching the DNA to germline references. Germline V gene data show CDR1 as TSWWSYY and CDR2 as QGS. This CDR3 has 24 amino acids. Trimming cost V 4 bases and J 7 bases; bases outside gene matches: 38. Here the CDR3 reads CALGGEMPSYLSLLTEGFFGKLIF. DNA of the CDR3: TGTGCTCTTGGGGGAGAGATGCCTTCCTATCTCTCTCTCCTAACTGAGGGATTTTTCGGTAAACTCATCTTT.

This clone was seen many times. The protein TCRdb gives is from a much larger clone and does not agree with this DNA's translation at residue 13, likely a read error; the protein shown here comes from the DNA. The genes are TRDV1 and TRDJ1; 9 bases fit TRDD3. The V and J ends lost 4 bases and 4 bases, in that order; junction bases with no gene match: 19. This CDR3 comprises 19 residues. From germline, CDR1 is TSWWSYY and CDR2 QGS. The DNA of the CDR3 is TGTGCTCTTGGGGGATTCGATAACTACGTACTGGGGGAGATCGATAAACTCATCTTT. Residues: CALGGFDNYVLGEIDKLIF.

This clone was picked up a small number of times. TCRdb's listed protein matches a much larger clone and diverges from this DNA's translation at residue 12, likely through a read error; the protein shown comes from the DNA. The gene calls are TRAV36/DV7 and TRDJ1; 8 nucleotides match TRDD3. The J gene, left out of TCRdb, was set here by checking the DNA against germline. V lost 3 bases, J lost 0 bases, and 25 bases stayed unmatched. The CDR3 consists of 21 residues. Germline CDR1 is VTNFRS and CDR2 is LTSSGIE (reference sequence). Here the CDR3 reads CAVVLILPFWGTRSDTDKLIF. The CDR3 DNA reads as TGTGCTGTGGTCCTCATCCTGCCCTTCTGGGGGACACGCTCGGACACCGATAAACTCATCTTT.

About this clone itself: TCRdb lists the protein of a much larger clone for this DNA, which differs at residue 9, so this is likely a read error; the protein given here is translated from the DNA itself. The chain links TRDV1 to TRDJ1; D is possibly TRDD2 or TRDD3 (6 bases each). TCRdb leaves out the J gene; it was filled in here by matching the DNA to germline. Trimming pared 5 bases from V and 0 bases from J, leaving 28 bases between. This CDR3 contains 20 residues. Germline V gene lookup returns CDR1 TSWWSYY and CDR2 QGS. CDR3 DNA: TGTGCTCTTGGGTCTCCTACTGAAATGGTAGGGGATCGGTACACCGATAAACTCATCTTT. It translates to CALGSPTEMVGDRYTDKLIF.